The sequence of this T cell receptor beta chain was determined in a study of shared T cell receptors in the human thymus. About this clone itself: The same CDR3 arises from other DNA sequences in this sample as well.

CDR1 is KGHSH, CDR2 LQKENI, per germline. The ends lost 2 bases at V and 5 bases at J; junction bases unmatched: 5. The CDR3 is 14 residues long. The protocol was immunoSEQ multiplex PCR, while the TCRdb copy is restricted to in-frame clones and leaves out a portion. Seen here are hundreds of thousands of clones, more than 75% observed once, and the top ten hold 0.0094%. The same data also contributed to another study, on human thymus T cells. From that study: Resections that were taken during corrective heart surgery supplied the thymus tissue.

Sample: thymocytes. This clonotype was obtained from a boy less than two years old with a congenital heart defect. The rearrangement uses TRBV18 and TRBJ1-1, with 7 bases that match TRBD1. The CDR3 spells CASSPGDRGTEAFF. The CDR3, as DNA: TGTGCCAGCTCACCAGGGGACAGAGGGACTGAAGCTTTCTTT.